Given below is one T cell receptor (beta chain) in context. The assay was immunoSEQ multiplex PCR, and TCRdb's table has in-frame clones only and misses some. The table records fewer than 100,000 clones, around 84% of them present only once. This specimen comes from a study of T cell responses to AZD1222 COVID-19 vaccine. Trimming pared 8 bases from V and 7 bases from J, leaving 10 bases between. Germline V gives CDR1 MNHEY, CDR2 SVGAGI. CDR3 length: 11 amino acids. This specimen consisted of peripheral blood, obtained 28 days after the second AZD1222 dose. V usage is TRBV6-5 and J usage is TRBJ2-3; D gene ambiguous. The TCR comes from an adult who received the AZD1222 COVID-19 vaccine. For the CDR3, the DNA is TGTGCCAGCCAAAAAACTAATACGCAGTATTTT. Protein product: CASQKTNTQYF.